The 21 T cell receptor beta chains given below trace back to one sample, sequenced in a study of blood T cell repertoires in COVID-19. TCRdb keeps only in-frame clones here, not all; method: immunoSEQ multiplex PCR. Of about 74,000 clones detected, about nine tenths appear once; the ten largest clones hold about 1%. Sequencing was performed on peripheral blood. These receptors all come from a woman aged 50 to 65 in a cohort sampled during active COVID-19.

The V and J genes are TRBV6-2 or TRBV6-3 and TRBJ2-2; 9 nucleotides agree with TRBD2. The germline CDR1 and CDR2 sequences are MNHEY and SVGEGT. The junction had 8 bases not matched to a gene; V was cut back by 5 bases and J by 4 bases. The CDR3 spans 16 residues. The CDR3 region has the DNA TGTGCCAGCAGTCAGACTAGCGGCGTGGGCACCGGGGAGCTGTTTTTT. Translating gives CASSQTSGVGTGELFF.

The J gene is TRBJ1-5, the V gene TRBV7-2; D possibly corresponds to TRBD1 (6 bases). The ends were cut back, 1 base at V and 4 bases at J, with 8 bases in the middle. CDR3 length: 14 amino acids. Germline CDR1 SGHTA, CDR2 FQGNSA. CDR3 in DNA: TGTGCCAGCAGCTTAGGGCAGGGGAATCAGCCCCAGCATTTT. Its translation: CASSLGQGNQPQHF.

This clone has just a few counts. This chain links TRBV5-1 with TRBJ1-6, with unresolved D. V was cut by 2 bases and J by 8 bases, with 17 bases left in between. Germline CDR1 SGHRS, CDR2 YFSETQ. The CDR3 length is 16 residues. The CDR3: CASSFGSDPEDSPLHF. CDR3 coding DNA: TGCGCCAGCAGCTTTGGGTCCGACCCCGAGGATTCACCCCTCCACTTT.

The chain joins TRBV29-1 to TRBJ2-7; D gene unclear. Trimming removed 0 bases at V and 5 bases at J, with 8 bases between. This CDR3 comprises 12 residues. Germline V CDR1 and CDR2: SQVTM, ANQGSEA. Written as DNA, the CDR3 is TGCAGCGTTGAAGAGGTCACGGACGAGCAGTACTTC. This sequence encodes CSVEEVTDEQYF.

This chain connects TRBV5-8 to TRBJ2-1, with D unclear. The CDR3 runs 15 residues. Between the trimmed V and J ends, which lost 4 bases and 5 bases, there was a span of 16 bases. Germline V gene sequence: CDR1 SGHTS, CDR2 YDEGEE. The CDR3 region is CASSGSHSNHNEQFF. The CDR3 nucleotides are TGTGCCAGCAGCGGCAGTCACAGCAACCACAATGAGCAGTTCTTC.

CDR3 region: CASSQGLAGGPETQYF. Written as DNA, the CDR3 is TGTGCCAGCAGCCAGGGACTAGCGGGAGGGCCAGAGACCCAGTACTTC. The genes are TRBV7-9 and TRBJ2-5; 16 nucleotides align to TRBD2. Germline V gene data show CDR1 as SEHNR and CDR2 as FQNEAQ (reference sequence). The V segment lost 5 bases and the J segment 4 bases; nucleotides outside the gene matches: 4. The CDR3 length is 16 residues.

The chain uses TRBV19 and TRBJ1-2; TRBD1 matches at 10 bases. The ends lost 5 bases at V and 4 bases at J; junction bases unmatched: 7. The CDR3 is 15 residues long. Germline CDR1 reads LNHDA; CDR2 reads SQIVND (reference sequence). The CDR3 loop reads CASSPRTGGGYGYTF. The CDR3, as DNA: TGTGCCAGTAGTCCCCGGACAGGGGGAGGCTATGGCTACACCTTC.

J is TRBJ2-2 and V is TRBV19, with 13 bases fitting TRBD2. This CDR3 has 19 amino acids. Germline loops: CDR1 LNHDA, CDR2 SQIVND (reference sequence). V dropped 3 bases and J dropped 5; count of bases not matched to a gene: 12. The CDR3 DNA sequence: TGTGCCAGTAGTATCCCCGGACTAGCGGGAGTCCAGGTGACCGGGGAGCTGTTTTTT. Translated: CASSIPGLAGVQVTGELFF. The complete variable domain, with remaining parts taken from reference TRBV19 and TRBJ2-2, reads DGGITQSPKYLFRKEGQNVTLSCEQNLNHDAMYWYRQDPGQGLRLIYYSQIVNDFQKGDIAEGYSVSREKKESFPLTVTSAQKNPTAFYLCASSIPGLAGVQVTGELFFGEGSRLTVL.

This clone has only one observation. The V call is TRBV30, the J call TRBJ2-7; no definite D call. This CDR3 has 14 amino acids. The V and J ends lost 0 bases and 6 bases respectively, with 15 bases between them. Germline loops: CDR1 GTSNPN, CDR2 SVGIG (reference sequence). The CDR3 spells CAWSVEGPSGEQYF. CDR3 nucleotides: TGTGCCTGGAGTGTAGAAGGCCCTTCAGGCGAGCAGTACTTC.

V is TRBV30 and J is TRBJ2-2; tentative D call: TRBD1 (6 bases). The CDR3 covers 15 residues. Between the trimmed V and J ends, which lost 2 bases and 4 bases, there was a span of 14 bases. Germline CDR1 reads GTSNPN; CDR2 reads SVGIG (reference sequence). CDR3 sequence: CAWSKGVGPTGELFF. The CDR3 DNA sequence: TGTGCCTGGAGTAAGGGGGTCGGGCCCACCGGGGAGCTGTTTTTT.

The J gene is TRBJ2-3, the V gene TRBV5-1, with a tentative D call TRBD1 (5 bases). The CDR3 length is 15 residues. V lost 0 bases and J lost 0, with 8 bases in between. The germline CDR1 and CDR2 sequences are SGHRS and YFSETQ. The CDR3 nucleotides are TGCGCCAGCAGCTTGGCTAGGGGTAGCACAGATACGCAGTATTTT. Protein product: CASSLARGSTDTQYF.

The chain combines TRBV7-3 with TRBJ2-5; no clear D gene. The CDR3 spans 14 residues. Trimming shortened V by 5 bases and J by 7 bases, and 17 bases separated the two germline ends. Germline CDR1 SGHTA, CDR2 FQGTGA. The CDR3 spells CASSPVPRLGTQYF. CDR3 sequence (DNA): TGTGCCAGCAGCCCCGTTCCGCGGCTAGGGACCCAGTACTTC.

The rearrangement links TRBV9 to TRBJ2-4, with TRBD1 matching 8 bases. The CDR3 is 15 amino acids. Looked up from germline, CDR1 is SGDLS and CDR2 is YYNGEE. With 4 bases clipped from V and 8 bases from J, the junction kept 11 bases outside the gene matches. CDR3 nucleotide sequence: TGTGCCAGCAGCCCCGCGCAGGGGGCATGGGACATTCAGTACTTC. This codes for CASSPAQGAWDIQYF.

CDR3 sequence reads: CASSPSPGLGRTNEQFF. The CDR3 DNA is TGTGCCAGCTCACCGTCACCCGGACTAGGTAGGACCAATGAGCAGTTCTTC. The chain combines TRBV18 with TRBJ2-1, with TRBD2 matching over 7 bases. The CDR3 consists of 17 residues. Germline CDR1 is KGHSH and CDR2 is LQKENI. Unmatched junction bases numbered 14, after V lost 3 bases and J lost 6 bases. Full variable domain (remainder filled in from reference TRBV18 and TRBJ2-1): NAGVMQNPRHLVRRRGQEARLRCSPMKGHSHVYWYRQLPEEGLKFMVYLQKENIIDESGMPKERFSAEFPKEGPSILRIQQVVRGDSAAYFCASSPSPGLGRTNEQFFGPGTRLTVL.

The chain links TRBV6-1 to TRBJ2-1, with no clear D. The CDR3 totals 15 residues. With 1 base removed from V and 4 bases from J, the gap between germline ends came to 11 bases. The germline V gene has CDR1 MNHNS and CDR2 SASEGT. The chain's CDR3 is CASSEEDGEYNEQFF. CDR3 nucleotides: TGTGCCAGCAGTGAAGAGGATGGAGAATACAATGAGCAGTTCTTC.

The J gene is TRBJ1-2, the V gene TRBV29-1, with D uncertain. The germline V and J ends were trimmed by 6 bases and 8 bases, with 28 bases remaining between them. The CDR3 extends over 16 amino acids. Germline-derived CDR1 and CDR2 are SQVTM and ANQGSEA. The CDR3 spells CSVLFRPHREEFGYTF. In nucleotides, the CDR3 is TGCAGCGTCCTTTTCCGACCTCATCGTGAGGAATTCGGCTACACCTTC.

V and J are TRBV28 and TRBJ1-1; D is ambiguous. This CDR3 contains 14 residues. Trimming stripped 5 bases from V and 0 bases from J, with 10 bases between. Germline CDR1 MDHEN, CDR2 SYDVKM. The CDR3 nucleotides read TGTGCCAGCAGTACCCAGGCGATGAACACTGAAGCTTTCTTT. It is translated as CASSTQAMNTEAFF. The entire variable domain, with the rest obtained from reference TRBV28 and TRBJ1-1, is as follows: DVKVTQSSRYLVKRTGEKVFLECVQDMDHENMFWYRQDPGLGLRLIYFSYDVKMKEKGDIPEGYSVSREKKERFSLILESASTNQTSMYLCASSTQAMNTEAFFGQGTRLTVV.

The rearrangement uses TRBV24-1 and TRBJ2-3, with a possible D match to TRBD1 (5 bases). Trimming shortened V by 9 bases and J by 0 bases, and 9 bases separated the two germline ends. The CDR3 spans 13 residues. Germline V gene lookup returns CDR1 KGHDR and CDR2 SFDVKD. CDR3: CATEGASTDTQYF. CDR3 DNA: TGTGCCACCGAAGGGGCGAGCACAGATACGCAGTATTTT.

This chain links TRBV10-1 with TRBJ2-2; TRBD1 agrees at 8 bases. V lost 6 bases to trimming and J lost 4 bases; unmatched junction nucleotides: 1. The CDR3 contains 13 residues. CDR1 is WNHNN and CDR2 is SYGVQD in the germline V gene (reference sequence). CDR3: CASRGQATGELFF. Here the CDR3 DNA reads TGCGCCAGCAGGGGACAGGCCACCGGGGAGCTGTTTTTT.

The chain joins TRBV5-1 to TRBJ2-3; possibly TRBD2 for D (6 bases). The CDR3 loop spans 15 amino acids. Trimming shortened V by 1 base and J by 0 bases, and 9 bases separated the two germline ends. The germline V gene has CDR1 SGHRS and CDR2 YFSETQ. The CDR3 sequence is CASSLYGSSTDTQYF. The DNA for the CDR3 is TGCGCCAGCAGCTTGTACGGGAGCAGCACAGATACGCAGTATTTT. The variable domain in full, with the rest retrieved from reference TRBV5-1 and TRBJ2-3, is KAGVTQTPRYLIKTRGQQVTLSCSPISGHRSVSWYQQTPGQGLQFLFEYFSETQRNKGNFPGRFSGRQFSNSRSEMNVSTLELGDSALYLCASSLYGSSTDTQYFGPGTRLTVL.

The V call is TRBV11-3, the J call TRBJ2-7; unclear D gene. There are 14 residues in the CDR3. Germline lookup yields CDR1 SGHNT and CDR2 YENEEA. V was clipped by 1 base and J by 0 bases, with 7 bases between them. CDR3 nucleotides: TGTGCCAGCAGCTTAGGCGGAAGCTCCTACGAGCAGTACTTC. It yields the protein CASSLGGSSYEQYF.